This is a list of T cell receptor beta chains from one sample in a study of cytomegalovirus exposure and HLA in healthy donors. Libraries were prepared by immunoSEQ multiplex PCR; TCRdb keeps only in-frame clonotypes and omits some of them. The sample lists fewer than 150,000 clones; approximately 90% were seen once. Sequenced: PBMCs. The receptors were gathered from a man aged 18 to 29 in good health and CMV-seronegative. Both conserved end residues are part of each CDR3. The order of the fields is clone size, D gene, J gene, V gene, CDR3 protein, CDR3 DNA. D genes are given only for firm matches. Size is stated for part of the rows, as once, few or many counts, or as a class when the clone is expanded.

>-|TRBD1|TRBJ2-7|TRBV5-1
CASSLQEYRGYEQYF
TGCGCCAGCAGCTTACAGGAATACAGGGGATACGAGCAGTACTTC
>-|-|TRBJ2-7|TRBV18
CASSRDPDSSYEQYF
TGTGCCAGCTCCCGTGACCCGGACAGCTCCTACGAGCAGTACTTC
>-|TRBD1|TRBJ1-2|TRBV6-5
CASSEHRDRAGYTF
TGTGCCAGCAGCGAACACCGGGACAGGGCTGGCTACACCTTC
>few|TRBD1|TRBJ2-7|TRBV27
CASSESMFGTGGHEQYF
TGTGCCAGCAGTGAATCGATGTTCGGGACAGGGGGCCACGAGCAGTACTTC
>once|-|TRBJ2-1|TRBV15
CATSYGGRSYNEQFF
TGTGCCACCAGCTACGGGGGGCGCTCCTACAATGAGCAGTTCTTC
>once|-|TRBJ2-2|TRBV28
CASSPGGPIRTGELFF
TGTGCCAGCAGTCCTGGCGGGCCTATTCGCACCGGGGAGCTGTTTTTT
>-|TRBD2|TRBJ2-7|TRBV2
CASKGSSGRADGEQYF
TGTGCCAGCAAGGGCTCTAGCGGGAGGGCCGACGGAGAGCAGTACTTC
>-|-|TRBJ2-7|TRBV28
CASSPGYTYEQYF
TGTGCCAGCAGCCCGGGATACACTTACGAGCAGTACTTC
>few|-|TRBJ1-5|TRBV19
CASSMGGGAGNQPQHF
TGTGCCAGTAGTATGGGAGGGGGAGCGGGCAATCAGCCCCAGCATTTT
>once|TRBD2|TRBJ2-1|TRBV2
CASSGRTSGVVGLSYNEQFF
TGTGCCAGCAGTGGGAGGACTAGCGGTGTAGTGGGTCTCTCCTACAATGAGCAGTTCTTC
>-|TRBD1|TRBJ2-7|TRBV5-1
CASSPGTGNYEQYF
TGCGCCAGCAGCCCCGGGACAGGAAACTACGAGCAGTACTTC
>once|-|TRBJ2-7|TRBV28
CASSLFRNPSEQYF
TGTGCCAGCAGTTTATTCAGGAATCCATCCGAGCAGTACTTC
>-|-|TRBJ2-1|TRBV11-3
CASSLGRESLNEQFF
TGTGCCAGCAGCTTAGGACGGGAGAGTCTCAATGAGCAGTTCTTC
>few|-|TRBJ1-2|TRBV30
CAWANPQAGYTF
TGTGCCTGGGCAAACCCGCAAGCTGGCTACACCTTC
>few|-|TRBJ1-6|TRBV5-6
CASSYESSYNSPLHF
TGTGCCAGCAGTTACGAGAGCTCCTATAATTCACCCCTCCACTTT
>once|-|TRBJ2-3|TRBV4-3
CASSQDSGRTDTQYF
TGCGCCAGCAGCCAAGATAGCGGACGCACAGATACGCAGTATTTT
>-|TRBD2|TRBJ2-2|TRBV2
CASRSGLGYTGELFF
TGTGCCAGCAGGTCGGGACTAGGATATACCGGGGAGCTGTTTTTT
>-|-|TRBJ1-4|TRBV27
CASSFRGREKLFF
TGTGCCAGCAGTTTCAGGGGACGGGAAAAACTGTTTTTT
>-|-|TRBJ1-4|TRBV6-6
CASSSGPRRGDEKLFF
TGTGCCAGCAGTTCTGGACCCCGCCGGGGGGACGAAAAACTGTTTTTT
>-|TRBD1|TRBJ2-3|TRBV10-1
CARRTGTGGFRSRANTDTQYF
TGCGCCAGGAGAACCGGGACAGGGGGATTCAGAAGTCGGGCTAACACAGATACGCAGTATTTT
>once|-|TRBJ1-1|TRBV11-2
CASTRSAGTEAFF
TGTGCCAGTACGCGGTCCGCGGGCACTGAAGCTTTCTTT
>once|TRBD2|TRBJ2-1|TRBV19
CASSIGSGINSYNEQFF
TGTGCCAGTAGTATAGGGAGCGGGATAAACTCCTACAATGAGCAGTTCTTC
>-|-|TRBJ2-7|TRBV6-5
CASSPRTEGKQYF
TGTGCCAGCAGTCCACGGACAGAGGGTAAGCAGTACTTC
>-|-|TRBJ1-1|TRBV5-1
CASRAGQMNTEAFF
TGCGCCAGTAGGGCAGGACAGATGAACACTGAAGCTTTCTTT
>-|-|TRBJ2-4|TRBV30
CAWSEELATKNIQYF
TGTGCCTGGAGTGAAGAGTTAGCTACGAAGAACATTCAGTACTTC
>-|TRBD1|TRBJ2-1|TRBV18
CASSLGQGTYNEQFF
TGTGCCAGCTCACTTGGACAGGGGACGTACAATGAGCAGTTCTTC
>-|TRBD2|TRBJ2-3|TRBV6-4
CASSDGEGSTDTQYF
TGTGCCAGCAGTGACGGGGAGGGGAGCACAGATACGCAGTATTTT
>-|-|TRBJ1-1|TRBV5-1
CASMRGPPLNTEAFF
TGCGCCAGCATGCGGGGGCCTCCACTGAACACTGAAGCTTTCTTT
>-|TRBD1|TRBJ1-1|TRBV30
CAWCPGQGPEAFF
TGTGCCTGGTGCCCCGGACAGGGCCCTGAAGCTTTCTTT
>-|TRBD2|TRBJ2-1|TRBV10-1
CASSESGEAYNEQFF
TGCGCCAGCAGTGAAAGCGGGGAGGCCTACAATGAGCAGTTCTTC
>-|TRBD1|TRBJ1-5|TRBV28
CASSDPGTGVRQPQHF
TGTGCCAGCAGTGACCCTGGGACAGGGGTTAGGCAGCCCCAGCATTTT
>few|-|TRBJ1-1|TRBV30
CAWRPLGVEAFF
TGTGCCTGGAGACCCCTCGGGGTTGAAGCTTTCTTT
>-|TRBD1|TRBJ1-2|TRBV18
CASSPDRARGYTF
TGTGCCAGCTCACCTGACAGGGCGAGAGGCTACACCTTC
>-|TRBD1|TRBJ1-2|TRBV4-3
CASNPGTGFGYTF
TGCGCCAGCAACCCCGGGACAGGGTTTGGCTACACCTTC
>once|TRBD1|TRBJ1-4|TRBV14
CASSNTRTGEKLFF
TGTGCCAGCAGCAACACCCGGACAGGCGAAAAACTGTTTTTT
>-|-|TRBJ2-5|TRBV9
CASSPRRGQSQETQYF
TGTGCCAGCAGCCCGCGTCGTGGGCAGTCCCAAGAGACCCAGTACTTC
>few|TRBD1|TRBJ1-1|TRBV7-9
CASSSPRQGNEAFF
TGTGCCAGCAGCTCCCCACGACAGGGAAATGAAGCTTTCTTT
>-|TRBD1|TRBJ1-1|TRBV19
CASRGQGLAFF
TGTGCCAGTAGAGGACAGGGTTTAGCTTTCTTT
>-|-|TRBJ1-1|TRBV6-5
CASSRGPNTEAFF
TGTGCCAGCAGTAGGGGTCCTAACACTGAAGCTTTCTTT
>-|TRBD1|TRBJ1-6|TRBV15
CATSFDREVSPLHF
TGTGCCACCAGTTTCGACAGGGAGGTTTCACCCCTCCACTTT
>-|-|TRBJ1-2|TRBV16
CASSQSLEIGGKDGYTF
TGTGCCAGCAGCCAATCCCTCGAGATTGGGGGGAAGGATGGCTACACCTTC
>-|-|TRBJ2-1|TRBV27
CASSLIGGEGNEQFF
TGTGCCAGCAGTTTAATTGGCGGGGAAGGTAATGAGCAGTTCTTC
>-|-|TRBJ1-1|TRBV7-2
CASSFTGIVAFF
TGTGCCAGCAGTTTTACGGGGATCGTAGCTTTCTTT
>-|-|TRBJ1-1|TRBV7-2
CASSLVPGTNTEAFF
TGTGCCAGCAGCTTAGTCCCAGGAACAAACACTGAAGCTTTCTTT
>-|TRBD1|TRBJ1-3|TRBV11-3
CASSREGQHSGNTIYF
TGTGCCAGCAGCCGAGAGGGACAGCACTCTGGAAACACCATATATTTT